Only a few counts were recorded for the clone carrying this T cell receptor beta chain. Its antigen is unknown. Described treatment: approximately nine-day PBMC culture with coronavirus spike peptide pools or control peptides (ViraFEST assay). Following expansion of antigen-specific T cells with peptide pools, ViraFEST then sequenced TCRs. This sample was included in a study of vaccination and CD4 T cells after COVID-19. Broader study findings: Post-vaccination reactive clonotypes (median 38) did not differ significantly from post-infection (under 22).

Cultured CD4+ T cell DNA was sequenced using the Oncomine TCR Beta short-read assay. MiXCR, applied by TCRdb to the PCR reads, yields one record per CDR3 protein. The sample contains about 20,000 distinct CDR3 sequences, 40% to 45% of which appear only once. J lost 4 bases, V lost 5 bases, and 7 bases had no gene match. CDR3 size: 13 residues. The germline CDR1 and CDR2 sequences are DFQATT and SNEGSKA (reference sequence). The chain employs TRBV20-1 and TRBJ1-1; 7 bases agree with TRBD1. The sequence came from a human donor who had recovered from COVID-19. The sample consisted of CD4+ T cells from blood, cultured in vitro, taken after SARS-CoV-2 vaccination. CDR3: CSARDRERTEAFF. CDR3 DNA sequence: TGCAGTGCTCGTGACAGGGAGCGCACTGAAGCTTTCTTT.